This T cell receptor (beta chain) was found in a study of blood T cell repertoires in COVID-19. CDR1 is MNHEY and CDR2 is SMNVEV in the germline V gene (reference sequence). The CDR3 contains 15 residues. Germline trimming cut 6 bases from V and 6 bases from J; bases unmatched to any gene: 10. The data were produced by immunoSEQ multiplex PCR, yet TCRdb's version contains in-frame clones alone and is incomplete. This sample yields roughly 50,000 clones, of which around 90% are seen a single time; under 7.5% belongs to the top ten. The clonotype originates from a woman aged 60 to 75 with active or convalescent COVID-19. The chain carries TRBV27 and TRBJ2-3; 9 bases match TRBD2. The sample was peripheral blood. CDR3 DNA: TGTGCCAGCAGCTCAGGACTAGCGAGGGTGGATACGCAGTATTTT. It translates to CASSSGLARVDTQYF.